This T cell receptor (beta chain) was sequenced during a study of cytomegalovirus exposure and HLA in healthy donors. CDR1 MNHEY and CDR2 SMNVEV come from the germline V gene (reference sequence). With 1 base removed from V and 7 bases from J, the gap between germline ends came to 11 bases. The CDR3 consists of 14 residues. This clone was recorded a few times. With 60 Vbeta and 13 Jbeta primers, the PCR was carried out. Assay: immunoSEQ multiplex PCR; the TCRdb copy retains only in-frame clones and omits some. Among 84,000 or so clones listed, under 80% were seen once. This receptor was taken from a human donor in good health. Sequencing used PBMCs. This chain joins TRBV27 and TRBJ2-1; D gene uncertain. The CDR3 DNA follows: TGTGCCAGCAGTTTATTGGGCCCCCCAAATGAGCAGTTCTTC. This gives the protein CASSLLGPPNEQFF.